This TCR beta chain was captured by sequencing in a study of T cell responses to AZD1222 COVID-19 vaccine. TCRdb keeps only in-frame clones here, not all; method: immunoSEQ multiplex PCR. Of some 99,000 clones in the sample, nearly 90% were seen once. This clone was detected only once. The same CDR3 is also encoded by other DNA sequences in this sample. V lost 5 bases and J lost 4, with 14 bases in between. This CDR3 spans 14 amino acids. The germline V gene has CDR1 MDHEN and CDR2 SYDVKM. Sequencing was performed on peripheral blood, taken on day 0 of MenACWY control vaccination. This TCR was recovered from an adult in good health. This chain links TRBV28 with TRBJ2-5; D assignment may be TRBD1 or TRBD2 (6 bases each). The DNA of the CDR3 is TGTGCCAGCAGTGCAACCAGGGGAGGAGAGACCCAGTACTTC. Amino acid sequence: CASSATRGGETQYF.